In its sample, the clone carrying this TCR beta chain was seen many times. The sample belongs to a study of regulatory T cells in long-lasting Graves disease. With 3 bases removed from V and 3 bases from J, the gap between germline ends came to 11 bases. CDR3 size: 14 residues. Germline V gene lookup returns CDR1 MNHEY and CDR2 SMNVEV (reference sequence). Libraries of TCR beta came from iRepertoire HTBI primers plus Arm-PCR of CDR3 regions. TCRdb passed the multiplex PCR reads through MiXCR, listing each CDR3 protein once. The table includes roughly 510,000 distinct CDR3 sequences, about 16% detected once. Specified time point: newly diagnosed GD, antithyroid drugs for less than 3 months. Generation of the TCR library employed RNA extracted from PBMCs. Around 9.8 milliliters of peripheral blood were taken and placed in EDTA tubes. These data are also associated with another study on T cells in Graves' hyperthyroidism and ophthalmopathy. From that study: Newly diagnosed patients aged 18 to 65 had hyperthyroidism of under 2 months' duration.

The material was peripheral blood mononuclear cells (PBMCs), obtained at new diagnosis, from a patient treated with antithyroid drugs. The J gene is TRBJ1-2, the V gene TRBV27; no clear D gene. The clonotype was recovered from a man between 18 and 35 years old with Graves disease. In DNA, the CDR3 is TGTGCCAGCAGTTTCTCGGGCGGATACTATGGCTACACCTTC. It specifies CASSFSGGYYGYTF.